This T cell receptor beta chain was documented in a study of shared clonotypes between healthy human individuals. Method: immunoSEQ multiplex PCR; TCRdb's copy keeps in-frame clones and lacks some. The table lists roughly 500,000 clones, 79% of them singletons, with about 13% in the top ten. V was cut by 2 bases and J by 2 bases, with 6 bases left in between. Germline V gives CDR1 MDHEN, CDR2 SYDVKM. The CDR3 loop spans 13 amino acids. J is TRBJ1-2 and V is TRBV28, with D unclear. Sample: PBMCs. The TCR was taken from a woman in her 40s in good health. Some clones in this sample may be carry-over from other donors' samples. The CDR3: CASSLQTNYGYTF. The CDR3 region has the DNA TGTGCCAGCAGTTTACAGACGAACTATGGCTACACCTTC.